Described below is a single T cell receptor (beta chain) sequence and its context. Per germline, CDR1 MNHEY and CDR2 SVGAGI. The CDR3 runs to 15 residues. Deletions cut 6 bases from V and 6 bases from J, with 21 bases between. All the people who gave samples were healthy bone marrow donors. The data belong to a study of cytomegalovirus exposure and HLA in healthy donors. It was with 60 Vbeta and 13 Jbeta primers that the PCR ran. Under the authors' procedure: Roughly 10 million shared chains were among some 75 million unique TCR beta chains counted in a later analysis. Assay: immunoSEQ multiplex PCR; the TCRdb copy retains only in-frame clones and omits some. D and trimming were read from the DNA, whereas the V and J calls and clone size are those reported in that table. The table records around 300,000 clones, more than 55% of them present only once.

This TCR was recovered from a female donor in good health and CMV-seronegative. Sequenced material: PBMCs. The J gene is TRBJ2-7, the V gene TRBV6-5, with D possibly being TRBD2 (7 bases). The CDR3 coding sequence is TGTGCCAGCAGCTCCGGGGGGCGGGAACCGGGCGAGCAGTACTTC. Encoded protein: CASSSGGREPGEQYF.